The sequence of this T cell receptor beta chain was determined in a study of cytomegalovirus exposure and HLA in healthy donors. Study-wide points: There were reportedly fewer N-insertions in an Asian-associated ancestry cluster than the approximately 600-donor mean, in a later analysis. Upon later analysis, TCR association rates were observed to vary by HLA locus, being highest for DRB1 and lowest for HLA-C.

PCR amplification relied on 60 Vbeta primers (plus 13 Jbeta primers). Repertoires were generated with immunoSEQ multiplex PCR, while TCRdb's copy carries only in-frame clones and drops some. The table lists around 140,000 clones, 75% to 85% of them singletons. Between the trimmed V and J ends, which lost 7 bases and 8 bases, there was a span of 13 bases. The germline V gene encodes CDR1 SGHKS and CDR2 YYEKEE (reference sequence). This CDR3 comprises 12 residues. While unrecorded immune exposures were likely, the donors were nominally healthy when sampled. This clone appeared a few times. Its antigen is undetermined.

This sequence joins TRBV5-5 and TRBJ2-1; D unresolved. Input material: PBMCs. This TCR was recovered from a male donor in good health and CMV-seronegative. The CDR3 DNA reads as TGTGCCAGCCTAGATTACATCGATGAGCAGTTCTTC. Its protein product is CASLDYIDEQFF.